The 5 T cell receptor beta chains given below trace back to one sample, sequenced in a study of blood T cell repertoires in COVID-19. TCRdb keeps only in-frame clones here, not all; method: immunoSEQ multiplex PCR. The sample has roughly 220,000 clones, roughly 79% seen once; the top ten hold roughly 8%. The sample comprised peripheral blood. These receptors were obtained from a woman aged 80 or older with COVID-19, enrolled during active disease.

This rearrangement joins TRBV2 to TRBJ2-6, with 8 nucleotides matching TRBD1. The ends lost 7 bases at V and 1 base at J; junction bases unmatched: 3. CDR3 length equals 15 residues. Per germline, CDR1 SNHLY and CDR2 FYNNEI. Here the CDR3 DNA reads TGTGCCAGCAAGGACAGGGTGTCTGGGGCCAACGTCCTGACTTTC. Its protein is CASKDRVSGANVLTF.

The chain couples TRBV7-9 to TRBJ1-6, with D possibly matching TRBD1 (5 bases). This CDR3 is built from 13 residues. Germline CDR1 SEHNR, CDR2 FQNEAQ (reference sequence). V lost 4 bases and J 7 bases, leaving 8 bases between the germline ends. CDR3 nucleotide sequence: TGTGCCAGCAGCTCGGAGGGGAATTCACCCCTCCACTTT. Protein product: CASSSEGNSPLHF.

This clone was observed a single time. The genes are TRBV19 and TRBJ2-5; the match to TRBD2 covers 10 bases. V was pared by 6 bases and J by 5 bases, with 6 bases of the junction left unmatched. Looked up from germline, CDR1 is LNHDA and CDR2 is SQIVND (reference sequence). This CDR3 is 14 amino acids long. This CDR3 is CASRSSGRVETQYF. CDR3 nucleotides: TGTGCCAGTAGGTCTAGCGGGAGAGTGGAGACCCAGTACTTC. The entire variable domain, with the rest obtained from reference TRBV19 and TRBJ2-5, is as follows: DGGITQSPKYLFRKEGQNVTLSCEQNLNHDAMYWYRQDPGQGLRLIYYSQIVNDFQKGDIAEGYSVSREKKESFPLTVTSAQKNPTAFYLCASRSSGRVETQYFGPGTRLLVL.

V is TRBV5-4 and J is TRBJ2-2, with D possibly being TRBD1 (6 bases). Trimming left V 4 bases short and J 1 base short, with 14 bases between. The CDR3 is made up of 16 amino acids. Germline V gene sequence: CDR1 SGHNT, CDR2 YYREEE (reference sequence). CDR3 in amino acids: CASSQGTSQNTGELFF. As DNA, the CDR3 is TGTGCCAGCAGCCAAGGGACATCGCAGAACACCGGGGAGCTGTTTTTT.

The V gene is TRBV6-1, the J gene TRBJ1-2, with TRBD1 identical over 8 bases. The CDR3 contains 16 residues. The germline V gene has CDR1 MNHNS and CDR2 SASEGT. V lost 4 bases to trimming and J lost 0 bases; unmatched junction nucleotides: 7. The CDR3 protein is CASSVQGGKTNYGYTF. DNA of the CDR3: TGTGCCAGCAGTGTACAGGGGGGAAAGACTAACTATGGCTACACCTTC.